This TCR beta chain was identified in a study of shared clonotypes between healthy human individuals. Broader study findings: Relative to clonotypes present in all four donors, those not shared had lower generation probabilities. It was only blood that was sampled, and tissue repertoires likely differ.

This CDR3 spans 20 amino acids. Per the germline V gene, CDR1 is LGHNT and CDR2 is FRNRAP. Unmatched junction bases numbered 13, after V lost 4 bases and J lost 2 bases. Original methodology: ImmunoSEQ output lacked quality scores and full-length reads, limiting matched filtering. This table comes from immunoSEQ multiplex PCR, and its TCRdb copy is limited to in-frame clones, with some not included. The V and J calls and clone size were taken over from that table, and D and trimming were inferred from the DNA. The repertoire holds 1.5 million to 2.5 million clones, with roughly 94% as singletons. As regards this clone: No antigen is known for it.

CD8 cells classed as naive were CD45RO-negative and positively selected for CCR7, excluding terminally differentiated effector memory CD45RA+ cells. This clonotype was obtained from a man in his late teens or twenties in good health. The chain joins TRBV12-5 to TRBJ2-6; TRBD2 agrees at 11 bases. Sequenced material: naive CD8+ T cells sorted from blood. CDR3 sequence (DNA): TGTGCTAGTGGTTCCTCCGAACTAGCGGGAGCCCCTCCTGGGGCCAACGTCCTGACTTTC. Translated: CASGSSELAGAPPGANVLTF.